Below are 4 T cell receptor beta chains sequenced from a single sample in a study of follicular helper T cells after annual influenza vaccination. Produced via immunoSEQ multiplex PCR; TCRdb's table is partial and in-frame only. Of 8,500 to 10,000 clones in the sample, around 90% were seen once. The time point here: 2015-2016 season, pre-vaccination. The sample in question was CXCR5+ CD38- circulating T follicular helper cells from blood, obtained on the day of influenza vaccination. Subset noted: circulating Tfh, non-naive CD4+CXCR5+PD-1+ (ICOS+CD38+ or ICOS-CD38-). The receptor set was obtained from an adult who received the influenza vaccine.

The V and J genes are TRBV5-1 and TRBJ2-1; the match to TRBD2 covers 13 bases. The CDR3 extends over 16 amino acids. J was trimmed by 8 bases and V by 3 bases; bases with no gene match: 8. The V gene's germline CDR1 is SGHRS and CDR2 YFSETQ. In DNA, the CDR3 is TGCGCCAGCAGCTACACTAGCGGGGGGGCTCTCGATGAGCAGTTCTTC. It translates to CASSYTSGGALDEQFF. The whole variable domain, remainder taken from reference TRBV5-1 and TRBJ2-1, is KAGVTQTPRYLIKTRGQQVTLSCSPISGHRSVSWYQQTPGQGLQFLFEYFSETQRNKGNFPGRFSGRQFSNSRSEMNVSTLELGDSALYLCASSYTSGGALDEQFFGPGTRLTVL.

The chain has TRBV10-3 and TRBJ1-5; no definite D call. Germline V lookup: CDR1 ENHRY, CDR2 SYGVKD. V lost 0 bases and J lost 0, with 6 bases in between. This CDR3 comprises 15 residues. The DNA for the CDR3 is TGTGCCATCAGTGAGTCGAAGGGTAGCAATCAGCCCCAGCATTTT. Translation: CAISESKGSNQPQHF.

V is TRBV5-4 and J is TRBJ2-1; 8 bases match TRBD2. The CDR3 is 15 residues long. The J segment lost 6 bases and the V segment lost 0 bases, leaving 5 bases of the junction unmatched. CDR1 is SGHNT and CDR2 is YYREEE in the germline V gene (reference sequence). The CDR3 spells CASSLGRGGRNEQFF. The DNA for the CDR3 is TGTGCCAGCAGCTTGGGTCGGGGGGGCCGCAATGAGCAGTTCTTC.

V gene TRBV5-1 combines with J gene TRBJ1-2; no clear D. The V end lost 5 bases, the J end lost 4 bases, and 21 bases lay between the germline ends. This CDR3 comprises 16 residues. Germline V gene lookup returns CDR1 SGHRS and CDR2 YFSETQ. Written as DNA, the CDR3 is TGCGCCAGCAGGGTAGACCCTCTCTCCTACTTCTATGGCTACACCTTC. This codes for CASRVDPLSYFYGYTF.